This T cell receptor (beta chain) was documented in a study of blood T cells in healthy people across ages. Per sample, no less than 5.5 micrograms of total RNA were extracted. This CDR3 is built from 18 residues. Germline-derived CDR1 and CDR2 are LNHDA and SQIVND (reference sequence). The ends were cut back, 0 bases at V and 8 bases at J, with 23 bases in the middle. Next came a second PCR, run for about 7 to 11 cycles, which used a sample-barcoded 5' primer along with a J-beta primer mix. TCRdb ran MiXCR on the 5' RACE reads and lists one entry per CDR3 protein. The table lists more than 650,000 distinct CDR3 sequences, roughly 24% of them singletons. The data were also submitted as part of a second study, on T cells of mothers and their children. From that study: Material was donated by three healthy Caucasian mothers and their six children.

The V and J genes are TRBV19 and TRBJ2-1; D might be TRBD1 or TRBD2, each matching 5 bases. The sequencing input was blood. The clonotype originates from a boy aged 5-17 years in good health. CDR3 sequence (DNA): TGTGCCAGTAGTATAGACTGGGACGGCGCGAGGGGCCCTTATGAGCAGTTCTTC. It codes for CASSIDWDGARGPYEQFF.